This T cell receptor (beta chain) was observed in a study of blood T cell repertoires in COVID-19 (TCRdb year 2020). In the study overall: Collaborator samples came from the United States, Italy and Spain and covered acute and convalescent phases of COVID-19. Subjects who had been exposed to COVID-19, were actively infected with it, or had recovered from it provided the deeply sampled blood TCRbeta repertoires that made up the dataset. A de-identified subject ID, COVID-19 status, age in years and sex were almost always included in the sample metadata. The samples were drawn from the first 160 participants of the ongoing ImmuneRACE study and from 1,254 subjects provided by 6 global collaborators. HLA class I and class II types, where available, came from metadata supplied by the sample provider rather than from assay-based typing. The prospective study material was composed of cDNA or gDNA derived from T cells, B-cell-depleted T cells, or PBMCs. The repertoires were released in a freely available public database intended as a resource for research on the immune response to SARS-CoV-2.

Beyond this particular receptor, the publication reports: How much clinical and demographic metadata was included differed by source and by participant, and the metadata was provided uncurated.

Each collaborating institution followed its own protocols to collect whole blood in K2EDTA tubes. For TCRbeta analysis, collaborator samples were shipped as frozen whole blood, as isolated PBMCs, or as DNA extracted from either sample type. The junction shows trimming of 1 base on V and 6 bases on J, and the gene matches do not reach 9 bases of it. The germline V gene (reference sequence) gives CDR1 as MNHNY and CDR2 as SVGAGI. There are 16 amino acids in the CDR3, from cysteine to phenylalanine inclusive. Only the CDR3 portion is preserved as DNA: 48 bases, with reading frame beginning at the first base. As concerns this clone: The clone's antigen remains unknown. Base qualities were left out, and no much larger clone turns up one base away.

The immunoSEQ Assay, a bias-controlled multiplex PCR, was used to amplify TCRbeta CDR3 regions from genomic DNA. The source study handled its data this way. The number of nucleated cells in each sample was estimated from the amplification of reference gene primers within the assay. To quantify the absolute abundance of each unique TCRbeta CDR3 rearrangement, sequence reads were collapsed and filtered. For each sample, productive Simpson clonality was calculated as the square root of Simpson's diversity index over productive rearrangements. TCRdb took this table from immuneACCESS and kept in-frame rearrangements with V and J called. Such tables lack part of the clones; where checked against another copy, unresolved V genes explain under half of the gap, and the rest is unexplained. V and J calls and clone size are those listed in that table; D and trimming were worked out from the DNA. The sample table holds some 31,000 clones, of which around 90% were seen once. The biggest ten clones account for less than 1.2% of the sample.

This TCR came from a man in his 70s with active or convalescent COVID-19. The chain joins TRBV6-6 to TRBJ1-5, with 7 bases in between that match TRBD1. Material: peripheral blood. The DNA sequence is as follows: TGTGCCAGCAGTTACTTTACAGGGGAGGTAGGTCAGCCCCAGCATTTT. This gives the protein CASSYFTGEVGQPQHF.